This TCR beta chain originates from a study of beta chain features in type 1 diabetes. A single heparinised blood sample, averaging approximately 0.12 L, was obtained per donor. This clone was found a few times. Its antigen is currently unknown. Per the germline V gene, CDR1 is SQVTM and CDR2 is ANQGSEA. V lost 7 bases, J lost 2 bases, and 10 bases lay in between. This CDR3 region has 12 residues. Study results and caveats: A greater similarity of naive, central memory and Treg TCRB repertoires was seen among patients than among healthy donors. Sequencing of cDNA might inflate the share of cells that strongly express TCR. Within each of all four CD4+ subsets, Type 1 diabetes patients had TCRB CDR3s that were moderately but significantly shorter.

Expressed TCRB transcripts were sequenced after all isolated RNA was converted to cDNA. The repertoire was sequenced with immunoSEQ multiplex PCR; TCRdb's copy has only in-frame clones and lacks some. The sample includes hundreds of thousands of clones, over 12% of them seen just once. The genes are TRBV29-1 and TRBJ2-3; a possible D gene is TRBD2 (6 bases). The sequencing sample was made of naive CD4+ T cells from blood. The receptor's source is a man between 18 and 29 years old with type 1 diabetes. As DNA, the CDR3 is TGCAGCGGGAGGAGGGACACAGATACGCAGTATTTT. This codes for CSGRRDTDTQYF.